Below, one T cell receptor (beta chain) is given with its context. The antigen is undetermined. The entry originates in a study of cytomegalovirus exposure and HLA in healthy donors. In the PCR, 60 Vbeta and 13 Jbeta primers were used. The protocol was immunoSEQ multiplex PCR, while the TCRdb copy is restricted to in-frame clones and leaves out a portion. The sample has about 200,000 clones, around three quarters seen once. The CDR3 spans 16 residues. Germline CDR1 reads MNHNS; CDR2 reads SASEGT. With 4 bases clipped from V and 4 bases from J, the junction kept 6 bases outside the gene matches. General study results and limits: Presence/absence analyses supposed approximately even sequencing depth among donors. Some public TCRs appeared in many individuals, while most sequences were rare.

This clonotype originated in a woman in her 30s in good health and CMV-seronegative. V gene TRBV6-1 combines with J gene TRBJ2-3; 12 positions match TRBD2. Sequencing was performed on PBMCs. In DNA, the CDR3 is TGTGCCAGCAGTGTTCTAGCGGGGGGGCCCGCAGATACGCAGTATTTT. Translated: CASSVLAGGPADTQYF.